This passage covers 9 T cell receptor beta chains from one sample sequenced in a study of OX40 agonist ivuxolimab in advanced cancers. Libraries were prepared by immunoSEQ multiplex PCR; TCRdb keeps only in-frame clonotypes and omits some of them. The sample carries 51,000 or so clones, 70% to 90% recorded once. Sequenced material: CD4+ or CD8+ T cells sorted from blood, taken in a trial of the OX40 agonist ivuxolimab. These receptors all stem from an adult with an advanced solid tumor such as melanoma, head and neck, liver or kidney cancer.

The chain has TRBV6-4 and TRBJ2-3; 8 nucleotides line up with TRBD2. V gave up 0 bases and J gave up 1 base; unmatched junction bases: 6. This CDR3 has 17 amino acids. Germline V lookup: CDR1 MRHNA, CDR2 SNTAGT. The CDR3 DNA sequence: TGTGCCAGCAGTGACTCCGGGGCGGGGGGCGGCACAGATACGCAGTATTTT. Protein sequence: CASSDSGAGGGTDTQYF.

This chain joins TRBV10-3 and TRBJ2-5; TRBD1 matches at 9 bases. Germline V gene lookup returns CDR1 ENHRY and CDR2 SYGVKD. This CDR3 is built from 14 residues. V shed 3 bases and J 3 bases; nucleotides not matched to a gene: 2. The DNA for the CDR3 is TGTGCCATCAGTGACGACAGGGGGAAAGAGACCCAGTACTTC. Its protein is CAISDDRGKETQYF.

The count of this clone is one. The chain links TRBV5-6 to TRBJ2-7; TRBD2 agrees at 13 bases. CDR1 and CDR2 (germline): SGHDT, YYEEEE. Trimming removed 1 base from V and 1 base from J; junction bases left unmatched: 8. The CDR3 loop spans 18 amino acids. The DNA of the CDR3 is TGTGCCAGCAGCTTGTGGACTAGCGGGGGCCCGTCATCCTACGAGCAGTACTTC. It is translated as CASSLWTSGGPSSYEQYF.

V gene TRBV21-1 combines with J gene TRBJ1-6; TRBD1, as called in the table, went unchecked against the DNA. TRBV21-1 is recorded as a pseudogene. This CDR3 comprises 15 residues. In DNA form, the CDR3 reads TGTGCCAGCAGCTCTCGGACAGGATATCGCTCACCCCTCCACTTT. This gives the protein CASSSRTGYRSPLHF.

The genes are TRBV21-1 and TRBJ1-4; the D call of TRBD1 is as the table states it, not checked on the DNA. TRBV21-1 is annotated as a pseudogene. CDR3 length: 17 residues. The CDR3 DNA is TGTGCCAGCAGCAAAGCGGTAAACAGGGGAGCTAATGAAAAACTGTTTTTT. Protein product: CASSKAVNRGANEKLFF.

This clone was seen a few times. The chain recombines TRBV10-2 with TRBJ2-7; D might be TRBD1 (6 bases). The CDR3 totals 12 residues. Trimming pared 6 bases from V and 0 bases from J, leaving 6 bases between. CDR1 is WSHSY and CDR2 is SAAADI in the germline V gene. The chain's CDR3 is CASRDSSYEQYF. In nucleotides, the CDR3 is TGCGCCAGCAGGGACAGCTCCTACGAGCAGTACTTC.

The J gene is TRBJ1-2, the V gene TRBV9; D remains ambiguous. The CDR3 totals 13 residues. V was cut by 3 bases and J by 2 bases, with 8 bases left in between. Per the germline V gene, CDR1 is SGDLS and CDR2 is YYNGEE. The CDR3 loop reads CASSDNSNYGYTF. CDR3 nucleotide sequence: TGTGCCAGCAGCGATAATTCGAACTATGGCTACACCTTC.

The chain is built from TRBV13 and TRBJ1-2; D uncertain. The CDR3 is made up of 13 amino acids. Germline lookup yields CDR1 PRHDT and CDR2 FYEKMQ (reference sequence). V shed 5 bases and J shed 4 bases, with 11 bases lying between them. The CDR3 spells CASSPGGPYGYTF. The CDR3 region has the DNA TGTGCCAGCAGCCCGGGAGGCCCCTATGGCTACACCTTC.

CDR3 sequence: CASSLGQMNTEAFF. The DNA for the CDR3 is TGTGCCAGCAGCCTAGGACAGATGAACACTGAAGCTTTCTTT. The chain carries TRBV6-5 and TRBJ1-1; possible D gene TRBD1, 6 bases. Germline V gives CDR1 MNHEY, CDR2 SVGAGI. Trimming left V 6 bases short and J 0 bases short, with 11 bases between. This CDR3 is 14 amino acids long.